A selection of T cell receptor beta chains follows, all from one sample in a study of CD8 T cells in ankylosing spondylitis. TCRdb re-called the 5' RACE reads with MiXCR, one entry per CDR3 protein. The repertoire holds some 140,000 distinct CDR3 sequences, with approximately 17% as singletons. The source material was blood, either unsorted or a sorted T cell fraction (not recorded which). Every receptor here comes from a male donor with ankylosing spondylitis. Both conserved end residues are part of each CDR3. A D gene is named only where the DNA matches it firmly. Clone size is given for some rows only: seen once, a few or many times, or a class if the clone is expanded.

V	D	J	size	DNA	CDR3
TRBV6-2/TRBV6-3	.	TRBJ2-5	.	TGTGCCAGCAGATTAGGGGCTGCGTTACAAGAGACCCAGTACTTC	CASRLGAALQETQYF
TRBV4-1	.	TRBJ2-1	many	TGCGCCAGCAGCCAAGCCGGTGAGCAGTTCTTC	CASSQAGEQFF
TRBV2	.	TRBJ2-3	.	TGTGCCAGCAGTCATATCACAGATACGCAGTATTTT	CASSHITDTQYF
TRBV3-1	.	TRBJ2-7	.	TGTGCCAGCAGCCATCTAAGTGGCGGAGACCCATACTACGAGCAGTACTTC	CASSHLSGGDPYYEQYF
TRBV24-1	TRBD1	TRBJ2-2	.	TGTGCCACAGGGGGCGGAAACACCGGGGAGCTGTTTTTT	CATGGGNTGELFF
TRBV20-1	TRBD2	TRBJ2-2	.	TGCAGTGCGTGTCCTAGCGGGAGTATTACCGGGGAGCTGTTTTTT	CSACPSGSITGELFF
TRBV6-5	TRBD1	TRBJ2-2	few	TGTGCCAGCAGTTTCGGGACAGGGGGGTGGGAGCTGTTTTTT	CASSFGTGGWELFF
TRBV4-1	.	TRBJ2-7	few	TGCGCCAGCAGCCACCTCCAAACCACTAGCTACGAGCAGTACTTC	CASSHLQTTSYEQYF
TRBV28	.	TRBJ1-1	once	TGTGCCAGCAGTTTGGTGGGGGGGCTCAAACCGACTGAAGCTTTCTTT	CASSLVGGLKPTEAFF
TRBV9	.	TRBJ2-1	.	TGTGCCAGCAGCGTGGGGGGCGGGAGTTACAATGAGCAGTTCTTC	CASSVGGGSYNEQFF
TRBV29-1	.	TRBJ2-1	few	TGCAGCGTTGAAGAAGAGGGGGTCAAAAACAATGAGCAGTTCTTC	CSVEEEGVKNNEQFF
TRBV4-1	.	TRBJ1-1	.	TGCGCCAGCAGCCAAGCTCAGGGTGGCACTGAAGCTTTCTTT	CASSQAQGGTEAFF
TRBV6-1	.	TRBJ1-4	.	TGTGCCAGCAGTGAACAGGGTTGGACGACTAATGAAAAACTGTTTTTT	CASSEQGWTTNEKLFF
TRBV2	.	TRBJ2-7	few	TGTGCCAGCAGGCGGGACACCGGCTCCTACGAGCAGTACTTC	CASRRDTGSYEQYF
TRBV4-1	TRBD2	TRBJ2-1	few	TGCGCCAGCAGCCAAGAATTAGGGGGACTAGACAATGAGCAGTTCTTC	CASSQELGGLDNEQFF
TRBV29-1	.	TRBJ2-6	.	TGCAGCGTTGTTGTAGGGCTCTCTGGGGCCAACGTCCTGACTTTC	CSVVVGLSGANVLTF
TRBV28	.	TRBJ2-5	.	TGTGCCAGCAGTTTTGTGTGGCAGCAAGAGACCCAGTACTTC	CASSFVWQQETQYF
TRBV9	.	TRBJ2-1	many	TGTGCCAGCAGCGTAACACACGGCTCCTACAATGAGCAGTTCTTC	CASSVTHGSYNEQFF
TRBV12-3/TRBV12-4	.	TRBJ2-7	.	TGTGCCAGCAGCACGGGGCGCTACGAGCAGTACTTC	CASSTGRYEQYF
TRBV29-1	.	TRBJ2-2	many	TGCAGCGTTGTAGGGCAGGGCGTGACCGGGGAGCTGTTTTTT	CSVVGQGVTGELFF
TRBV28	TRBD1	TRBJ2-3	few	TGTGCCAGCAGATGGACAGGCAACACAGATACGCAGTATTTT	CASRWTGNTDTQYF
TRBV29-1	.	TRBJ2-2	few	TGCAGCGTTGAGGACACTCCGAACACCGGGGAGCTGTTTTTT	CSVEDTPNTGELFF
TRBV6-2/TRBV6-3	.	TRBJ2-1	few	TGTGCCAGCAGTTATTTCTGGGACAATGAGCAGTTCTTC	CASSYFWDNEQFF
TRBV5-1	.	TRBJ2-1	few	TGCGCCAGCAGTCCTAGCGATGAGCAGTTCTTC	CASSPSDEQFF
TRBV28	.	TRBJ2-6	.	TGTGCCAGCAGTTTGCCCAGGGCTGGGGCCAACGTCCTGACTTTC	CASSLPRAGANVLTF
TRBV7-9	.	TRBJ2-1	.	TGTGCCAGCAGCGAGACTCCTACTCATGAGCAGTTCTTC	CASSETPTHEQFF
TRBV6-2/TRBV6-3	TRBD1	TRBJ2-3	.	TGTGCCAGCAGTTACTTACAGGGGGCTAGCACAGATACGCAGTATTTT	CASSYLQGASTDTQYF
TRBV28	.	TRBJ1-6	.	TGTGCCAGCACGCCTGCGCAGGGATATGTATTCGATTCACCCCTCCACTTT	CASTPAQGYVFDSPLHF